This section outlines one TCR beta chain sequence together with its context. The antigen remains undetermined. This sample is part of a study of cytomegalovirus exposure and HLA in healthy donors. Findings and limits, study-wide: Later on, an analysis found that several of the most significant clusters appeared to be linked to common viral pathogens, which included parvovirus B19. Other equally common chains were less clonally expanded than HLA-associated TCR beta chains, a later analysis showed.

This CDR3 comprises 13 residues. Germline assignment: CDR1 MNHNY and CDR2 SVGAGI (reference sequence). Trimming stripped 11 bases from V and 1 base from J, with 11 bases between. A multiplex PCR was run with 60 Vbeta primers and 13 Jbeta primers. Produced via immunoSEQ multiplex PCR; TCRdb's table is partial and in-frame only. The sample lists about 140,000 clones, around 77% occurring once. Specimen: PBMCs. The clonotype comes from a man aged 25 to 45 in good health and CMV-seronegative. The V and J genes are TRBV6-6 and TRBJ2-2; a possible D gene is TRBD1 (5 bases). The CDR3 reads CAGNTGNTGELFF. The CDR3 DNA reads TGTGCCGGAAACACAGGGAACACCGGGGAGCTGTTTTTT.